This T cell receptor (beta chain) was captured in a study of lymphopenia after photon versus proton radiotherapy (dated 2019 in TCRdb). About the full investigation: The immunological effects of photon versus proton radiation therapy were compared in patients with gastrointestinal tumors who developed high-grade lymphopenia. The goal of the study was to characterize the differences between the two radiation modalities in how they affect the immune system. A cohort of approximately 20 patients with gastrointestinal tumors who received either photon or proton therapy and subsequently developed lymphopenia was included. On the study overall, not on this receptor specifically: Relative stability during treatment was observed in proton-treated patients, whereas loss of naive T cells and TCR diversity and gain of effector/memory populations were observed in photon-treated patients. Among patients across the cohort who died, overall survival time showed an inverse correlation with a larger post-nadir drop in TCR diversity. After the lymphocyte count nadir, oligoclonal expansion, especially of CD8+ Temra cells, was observed in photon-treated repertoires, and the drop in diversity was driven by this expansion. The survival association was assessed only in patients who died, and the authors presented better survival with proton therapy as a possibility rather than a demonstrated result.

CDR1 and CDR2, per the germline V gene, are MNHNS and SASEGT. The CDR3 starts with the cysteine, ends with the phenylalanine, and has 13 residues. Only the CDR3 region is kept as DNA, spanning 39 bases read in frame from base 1. The V and J ends are trimmed by 4 bases and 1 base, leaving 7 bases between them. Library preparation employed the immunoSEQ multiplex PCR assay. Alongside multiparametric flow cytometry, deep sequencing of rearranged TCR beta loci was used to profile the T cell repertoires. Here the immuneACCESS table is served through TCRdb, limited to in-frame sequences with V and J called. Missing clones are a known gap in these copies; in checked studies unresolved V genes cover under half, and the rest lacks a known reason. This sample comprises approximately 91,000 clones, around four fifths of them detected only once. The ten most abundant clones make up approximately 1.3% of the sample.

This clone has just a few counts. Its antigen has not been determined. Base qualities are missing; no much larger clone stands one base away. The source of this sequence is a man aged 55 to 70 with pancreatic cancer. Sequencing used peripheral blood, obtained from a patient treated with proton-based radiotherapy. The chain is made from TRBV6-1 and TRBJ1-1; no D gene is confidently identified. The CDR3 region reads CASSADWNTEAFF. The sequenced DNA: TGTGCCAGCAGTGCTGACTGGAACACTGAAGCTTTCTTT.